This paragraph reports one T cell receptor beta chain. Antigen: not known. Libraries were prepared by immunoSEQ multiplex PCR; TCRdb keeps only in-frame clonotypes and omits some of them. Of about 130,000 clones in the sample, about 88% were seen once. This entry comes from a study of identifying expanded T cells in peripheral blood. Whole-study results and caveats: Differentially abundant clones: about 1.2 between replicates, around 16 at approximately 14 days, less than 20 at four. Clone count variance between roughly two-week samples rose with total template count.

No infections or other immune events were documented during collection. This clonotype was obtained from a person aged 18 to 75 in good health. The sequencing sample was made of blood.

The CDR3 here is CASSRTSGSYNEQFF. The CDR3 region has the DNA TGTGCCAGTAGTAGGACTAGCGGGAGCTACAATGAGCAGTTCTTC. The V gene is TRBV19, the J gene TRBJ2-1; TRBD2 aligns across 13 bases. The CDR3 runs to 15 residues. CDR1 and CDR2 (germline): LNHDA, SQIVND (reference sequence). V shed 4 bases and J 3 bases; nucleotides not matched to a gene: 0.